A selection of T cell receptor beta chains follows, all from one sample in a study of shared clonotypes between healthy human individuals. The repertoire was sequenced with immunoSEQ multiplex PCR; TCRdb's copy has only in-frame clones and lacks some. The repertoire holds roughly 770,000 clones, with approximately 96% as singletons. The sequenced sample consisted of naive CD8+ T cells sorted from blood. The origin of the receptors is a man younger than 40 in good health. The CDR3 runs from the conserved cysteine through the conserved F or W. The D gene is left open where the match is weak. The size entry is marked missing in some rows and otherwise reads once, few, many or a size class.

j_call v_call clone_size d_call cdr3_aa cdr3_nt
TRBJ2-3 TRBV7-8 - - CASSPPGGQDGDTQYF TGTGCCAGCAGCCCTCCCGGGGGGCAGGATGGAGATACGCAGTATTTT
TRBJ2-3 TRBV7-6 - - CASALLNTDTQYF TGTGCCAGCGCGTTACTCAACACAGATACGCAGTATTTT
TRBJ2-1 TRBV4-1 once TRBD2 CASSRTSGSFEQFF TGCGCCAGCAGCCGGACTAGCGGGAGTTTTGAGCAGTTCTTC
TRBJ1-2 TRBV6-5 - - CASSPGQYGYTF TGTGCCAGCAGCCCCGGACAGTATGGCTACACCTTC
TRBJ1-4 TRBV9 - TRBD1 CASSVGQFNEKLFF TGTGCCAGCAGCGTGGGACAGTTTAATGAAAAACTGTTTTTT
TRBJ1-2 TRBV7-2 - TRBD1 CASSSDPGQSYWGYTF TGTGCCAGCAGCTCAGATCCGGGACAGTCATATTGGGGCTACACCTTC
TRBJ2-3 TRBV21-1 - - CASSKVRGRGSTDTQYF TGTGCCAGCAGCAAAGTCCGGGGCAGGGGGTCCACAGATACGCAGTATTTT
TRBJ1-1 TRBV6-5 - - CASSPGGEAFF TGTGCCAGCAGTCCGGGAGGTGAAGCTTTCTTT
TRBJ2-3 TRBV9 - TRBD2 CASSGGTSGDTQYF TGTGCCAGCAGCGGCGGGACTAGCGGAGATACGCAGTATTTT
TRBJ2-7 TRBV7-8 - - CASSLGGIPEYF TGTGCCAGCAGCCTCGGTGGCATCCCGGAGTACTTC
TRBJ2-4 TRBV29-1 - - CSVEDGSPLAKNIQYF TGCAGCGTTGAGGACGGGTCTCCCCTAGCCAAAAACATTCAGTACTTC
TRBJ2-5 TRBV15 - TRBD2 CATSKNSGDQETQYF TGTGCCACCAGTAAAAATAGCGGGGATCAAGAGACCCAGTACTTC
TRBJ2-5 TRBV27 - - CASSPRAGGIETQYF TGTGCCAGCAGTCCCCGTGCAGGGGGGATTGAGACCCAGTACTTC
TRBJ2-3 TRBV9 few - CASSVAARQGFWLGGTQYF TGTGCCAGCAGCGTAGCGGCCAGACAGGGATTTTGGTTGGGAGGTACGCAGTATTTT
TRBJ2-3 TRBV2 - - CASKGQREHTDTQYF TGTGCCAGCAAGGGACAGCGGGAGCACACAGATACGCAGTATTTT
TRBJ1-2 TRBV6-5 - TRBD1 CASSYFATGGDYGYTF TGTGCCAGCAGTTACTTCGCGACAGGGGGCGACTATGGCTACACCTTC
TRBJ2-7 TRBV15 - TRBD2 CATSRGRTRDEQYF TGTGCCACCAGCAGAGGAAGGACTAGGGACGAGCAGTACTTC
TRBJ2-3 TRBV11-2 - - CASSSTSPISTDTQYF TGTGCCAGCAGCTCCACTAGCCCCATAAGCACAGATACGCAGTATTTT
TRBJ2-2 TRBV15 - - CATSSPPGRREPGELFF TGTGCCACCAGCTCTCCTCCGGGACGAAGAGAGCCCGGGGAGCTGTTTTTT
TRBJ2-1 TRBV28 - TRBD1 CASSLGRGLKDEQFF TGTGCCAGCAGTTTAGGCAGGGGGCTAAAGGATGAGCAGTTCTTC
TRBJ2-2 TRBV2 once - CASRYGQTGELFF TGTGCCAGCAGATACGGACAGACCGGGGAGCTGTTTTTT
TRBJ1-2 TRBV6-6 - - CASSSRPGGGSDGYTF TGTGCCAGCAGTTCAAGACCGGGGGGCGGGTCTGATGGCTACACCTTC
TRBJ2-7 TRBV5-1 - - CASSSPVGGLGAYEQYF TGCGCCAGCAGCTCCCCCGTGGGGGGCCTAGGAGCCTACGAGCAGTACTTC
TRBJ2-3 TRBV4-3 - TRBD2 CASSQDPPTSGSTDTQYF TGCGCCAGCAGCCAAGATCCACCGACTAGCGGCAGCACAGATACGCAGTATTTT
TRBJ2-2 TRBV27 - - CASSLIFWGGTGELFF TGTGCCAGCAGTTTAATCTTCTGGGGTGGGACCGGGGAGCTGTTTTTT
TRBJ2-1 TRBV7-2 - - CASHAANGYNEQFF TGTGCCAGTCACGCCGCCAATGGGTACAATGAGCAGTTCTTC
TRBJ2-7 TRBV7-9 - - CASSPPSWHEQYF TGTGCCAGCAGCCCGCCGTCTTGGCACGAGCAGTACTTC
TRBJ2-1 TRBV9 - - CASSVVGEPYNEQFF TGTGCCAGCAGCGTAGTTGGGGAGCCGTACAATGAGCAGTTCTTC
TRBJ2-3 TRBV28 - TRBD1 CASSFGTGGYTQYF TGTGCCAGCAGTTTCGGAACAGGGGGTTATACGCAGTATTTT
TRBJ2-3 TRBV10-3 - - CAISETFSGSTDTQYF TGTGCCATCAGTGAGACGTTTAGCGGTAGCACAGATACGCAGTATTTT
TRBJ2-7 TRBV15 - - CATSRDLGLTREQYF TGTGCCACCAGCAGAGATTTAGGCTTAACGAGAGAGCAGTACTTC
TRBJ2-7 TRBV10-3 - TRBD2 CAISDVGLAGYEQYF TGTGCCATCAGTGATGTGGGACTAGCAGGCTACGAGCAGTACTTC
TRBJ1-5 TRBV28 - - CASSFRGNAFSNQPQHF TGTGCCAGCAGTTTCCGGGGGAATGCTTTTAGCAATCAGCCCCAGCATTTT
TRBJ2-3 TRBV6-6 - - CASSWGTDTQYF TGTGCCAGCAGTTGGGGCACAGATACGCAGTATTTT
TRBJ2-3 TRBV9 - - CASSASEGPDLDTQYF TGTGCCAGCAGCGCCTCGGAGGGCCCTGATCTGGATACGCAGTATTTT
TRBJ2-3 TRBV15 - - CATSRDLLTVEEDSHADTQYF TGTGCCACCAGCAGAGATCTCCTCACAGTGGAGGAAGATAGTCATGCAGATACGCAGTATTTT
TRBJ2-3 TRBV5-6 - TRBD2 CASSLAVSGTSTDTQYF TGTGCCAGCAGCTTGGCCGTGAGCGGGACTAGCACAGATACGCAGTATTTT
TRBJ1-5 TRBV27 few - CASSLRGSNQPQHF TGTGCCAGCAGTTTAAGAGGGTCCAATCAGCCCCAGCATTTT
TRBJ1-5 TRBV5-8 - - CASSSTGLSNQPQHF TGTGCCAGCAGTTCTACGGGACTGAGCAATCAGCCCCAGCATTTT
TRBJ1-1 TRBV29-1 - - CSARDGGTEAFF TGCAGCGCTCGGGACGGTGGGACTGAAGCTTTCTTT
TRBJ1-2 TRBV6-1 - - CASSGHLDGYTF TGTGCCAGCAGTGGCCACTTAGATGGCTACACCTTC
TRBJ2-5 TRBV7-9 - TRBD1 CASSLALGQGLSQYF TGTGCCAGCAGCTTAGCGTTGGGACAGGGGTTGTCCCAGTACTTC
TRBJ1-1 TRBV27 - - CASSLLAGTEAFF TGTGCCAGCAGTTTATTGGCTGGCACTGAAGCTTTCTTT
TRBJ2-2 TRBV30 - - CAWSVGPGELFF TGTGCCTGGAGTGTAGGTCCCGGGGAGCTGTTTTTT
TRBJ1-5 TRBV6-6 once - CASRRNNQPQHF TGTGCCAGCAGGCGTAACAATCAGCCCCAGCATTTT
TRBJ2-7 TRBV2 - TRBD2 CASSETSGTYEQYF TGTGCCAGCAGTGAAACTAGCGGGACGTACGAGCAGTACTTC
TRBJ2-7 TRBV28 once - CASSPGTGRGDYEQYF TGTGCCAGCAGTCCGGGAACAGGGCGAGGGGACTACGAGCAGTACTTC
TRBJ1-3 TRBV19 - - CASSIDDGSSGNTIYF TGTGCCAGTAGTATAGATGACGGATCCTCTGGAAACACCATATATTTT
TRBJ2-1 TRBV6-1 - TRBD2 CASSERAGAYNEQFF TGTGCCAGCAGTGAACGAGCGGGGGCCTACAATGAGCAGTTCTTC
TRBJ2-1 TRBV7-6 - TRBD2 CACTGTSGRGQPGEQFF TGTGCCTGCACCGGGACTAGCGGGAGAGGACAACCTGGGGAGCAGTTCTTC
TRBJ2-1 TRBV4-1 - - CASSQESAREQFF TGCGCCAGCAGCCAAGAATCAGCGCGTGAGCAGTTCTTC
TRBJ2-5 TRBV7-9 - TRBD1 CASSADRGRETQYF TGTGCCAGCAGCGCCGACAGGGGGCGGGAGACCCAGTACTTC
TRBJ2-3 TRBV6-6 - - CASSPRVITDTQYF TGTGCCAGCAGTCCCAGGGTAATCACAGATACGCAGTATTTT
TRBJ1-2 TRBV18 once TRBD1 CASSQDRGRGRYGYTF TGTGCCAGCTCACAGGACAGGGGGCGCGGGCGCTATGGCTACACCTTC
TRBJ1-5 TRBV19 - TRBD1 CASSITGGFNQPQHF TGTGCCAGTAGTATCACAGGGGGCTTCAATCAGCCCCAGCATTTT
TRBJ2-7 TRBV7-6 - TRBD2 CASSSGTTYEQYF TGTGCCAGCAGCTCCGGGACTACATACGAGCAGTACTTC
TRBJ2-1 TRBV6-4 - - CASSDSTDNEQFF TGTGCCAGCAGTGACTCAACGGACAATGAGCAGTTCTTC
TRBJ2-7 TRBV18 - - CASSPDHLREQYF TGTGCCAGCTCACCTGACCATCTACGTGAGCAGTACTTC
TRBJ2-6 TRBV29-1 few - CSVDRQSGANVLTF TGCAGCGTTGATCGACAGTCTGGGGCCAACGTCCTGACTTTC